The source of this TCR beta chain is a study of blood T cell repertoires in COVID-19. Overall study: COVID-19 samples collected from the United States, Italy and Spain covered acute and convalescent phases. The cDNA or gDNA used as material had been derived from T cells, B-cell-depleted T cells, or PBMCs.

This clone was counted a single time. Germline lookup yields CDR1 PRHDT and CDR2 FYEKMQ (reference sequence). The CDR3 spans 14 residues. The germline V and J ends were trimmed by 8 bases and 5 bases, with 18 bases remaining between them. Sequencing used immunoSEQ multiplex PCR; TCRdb keeps in-frame clones, though not all of them. The sample carries about 390,000 clones, approximately 87% recorded once. J is TRBJ1-1 and V is TRBV13; maybe TRBD1 (6 bases). The sequenced material came from PBMCs or T cells enriched from blood (not recorded which). This TCR came from a woman in her 50s who had recovered from COVID-19. The CDR3 spells CASQGWGGRTEAFF. The DNA of the CDR3 is TGTGCCAGCCAGGGGTGGGGTGGTAGAACTGAAGCTTTCTTT.